The 32 T cell receptor beta chains given below trace back to one sample, sequenced in a study of T cell changes during pregnancy in multiple sclerosis (dated by TCRdb to about 2019). Library construction relied on the immunoSEQ multiplex PCR assay. Held by TCRdb, this immuneACCESS table contains in-frame sequences only and omits some clones. Under half of the omission traces to an unresolved V gene where checked; the cause of the rest is unknown. The sample includes more than 80,000 clones, with 92% observed a single time. The top ten clones comprise about 1.5% of the sample. The material was peripheral blood, obtained in the first trimester of pregnancy. These receptors all come from a female donor with multiple sclerosis, enrolled in a pregnancy study.

V usage is TRBV19 and J usage is TRBJ1-3; the D gene is possibly TRBD1 (5 bases). CDR1 and CDR2 from the germline V gene are LNHDA and SQIVND (reference sequence). The CDR3 spans 16 residues. Between the trimmed V and J ends, which lost 3 bases and 0 bases, there was a span of 12 bases. CDR3 DNA sequence: TGTGCCAGTAGTATCTTGGGGCATACCTCTGGAAACACCATATATTTT. Encoded protein: CASSILGHTSGNTIYF.

This clone was found once. The gene calls are TRBV7-8 and TRBJ1-5; tentatively, D is TRBD1 (6 bases). Germline CDR1 SGHVS, CDR2 FQNEAQ. Trimming removed 3 bases at V and 6 bases at J, with 15 bases between. The CDR3 is 15 amino acids. CDR3 region: CASSLDGRGGQPQHF. For the CDR3, the DNA is TGTGCCAGCAGCTTGGATGGCAGGGGCGGTCAGCCCCAGCATTTT.

The V gene is TRBV4-2, the J gene TRBJ2-7, with 9 bases that match TRBD1. CDR1 is LGHNA and CDR2 is YNFKEQ in the germline V gene. V gave up 3 bases and J gave up 2 bases; unmatched junction bases: 5. The length of the CDR3 is 15 residues. The CDR3 reads CASSQAGTGTYEQYF. CDR3 in DNA: TGTGCCAGCAGCCAGGCCGGGACAGGGACCTACGAGCAGTACTTC.

The chain has TRBV6-5 and TRBJ2-3; 7 positions agree with TRBD2. J gave up 10 bases and V 0 bases, and 7 bases lay outside the gene matches. This CDR3 is built from 14 residues. CDR1 and CDR2 (germline): MNHEY, SVGAGI. The CDR3: CASSYSMWEGAQYF. CDR3 nucleotide sequence: TGTGCCAGCAGTTACTCTATGTGGGAGGGTGCGCAGTATTTT.

The chain uses TRBV20-1 and TRBJ2-7; tentatively, D is TRBD2 (5 bases). V was shortened by 6 bases and J by 4 bases, with 10 bases between the two germline ends. The CDR3 has 11 amino acids. Germline lookup yields CDR1 DFQATT and CDR2 SNEGSKA (reference sequence). CDR3 bases: TGCAGTGCCCCGGGATTATACGAGCAGTACTTC. Translated, it gives CSAPGLYEQYF.

The chain is built from TRBV7-9 and TRBJ2-3, with TRBD2 as a possible D gene (8 bases). Germline V CDR1 and CDR2: SEHNR, FQNEAQ (reference sequence). The V end lost 5 bases, the J end lost 2 bases, and 17 bases lay between the germline ends. The CDR3 totals 16 residues. CDR3 sequence: CASSRQGGGTTDTQYF. The CDR3 nucleotides read TGTGCCAGCAGCAGACAGGGCGGGGGGACCACAGATACGCAGTATTTT.

The chain carries TRBV4-1 and TRBJ2-7; 13 bases are a match to TRBD2. The ends lost 0 bases at V and 6 bases at J; junction bases unmatched: 11. Germline CDR1 is MGHRA and CDR2 is YSYEKL. The length of the CDR3 is 18 residues. DNA of the CDR3: TGCGCCAGCAGCCAAGAGGGTCTACTAGCGGGAGGGCCGGGCGAGCAGTACTTC. This codes for CASSQEGLLAGGPGEQYF.

The genes are TRBV7-8 and TRBJ2-3, with 12 bases lining up with TRBD2. The germline V gene encodes CDR1 SGHVS and CDR2 FQNEAQ. J was trimmed by 1 base and V by 3 bases; bases with no gene match: 5. CDR3 length: 17 amino acids. The DNA for the CDR3 is TGTGCCAGCAGCTTGAGACTAGCGGGAGTAGGCACAGATACGCAGTATTTT. Translating gives CASSLRLAGVGTDTQYF.

The rearrangement uses TRBV4-2 and TRBJ2-7; 9 bases align to TRBD2. The CDR3 is made up of 16 amino acids. The germline V gene has CDR1 LGHNA and CDR2 YNFKEQ. V shed 0 bases, J shed 1 base, and the junction held 4 bases outside the gene matches. The chain's CDR3 is CASSQDTAGGSYEQYF. The CDR3 coding sequence is TGTGCCAGCAGCCAAGATACGGCGGGAGGGTCCTACGAGCAGTACTTC.

The chain has TRBV4-2 and TRBJ2-7; D not certain. The CDR3 totals 15 residues. V shed 0 bases and J shed 0 bases, with 9 bases lying between them. CDR1 is LGHNA and CDR2 is YNFKEQ in the germline V gene. The CDR3 DNA reads TGTGCCAGCAGCCAAGATGGCCACCTCTCCTACGAGCAGTACTTC. This encodes CASSQDGHLSYEQYF.

J is TRBJ2-7 and V is TRBV13; D is undetermined. Germline loops: CDR1 PRHDT, CDR2 FYEKMQ (reference sequence). This CDR3 has 14 residues. V lost 0 bases to trimming and J lost 4 bases, with 10 bases between them. The CDR3 sequence: CASSLGSGDYEQYF. CDR3 in DNA: TGTGCCAGCAGCTTAGGATCAGGTGATTACGAGCAGTACTTC.

The CDR3 DNA sequence: TGTGCCAGCACGTCGTTAACTAGCGAATACGAGCAGTACTTC. It yields the protein CASTSLTSEYEQYF. The genes are TRBV27 and TRBJ2-7; TRBD2 aligns across 7 bases. Germline assignment: CDR1 MNHEY and CDR2 SMNVEV (reference sequence). V gave up 7 bases and J gave up 4 bases; unmatched junction bases: 10. This CDR3 has 14 amino acids.

The CDR3 spells CASRDRVISGNTIYF. Here the CDR3 DNA reads TGTGCCAGCAGGGACAGGGTAATTTCTGGAAACACCATATATTTT. The chain joins TRBV13 to TRBJ1-3; TRBD1 agrees at 8 bases. With 6 bases clipped from V and 1 base from J, the junction kept 5 bases outside the gene matches. The CDR3 contains 15 residues. Per the germline V gene, CDR1 is PRHDT and CDR2 is FYEKMQ (reference sequence).

In this sample, this clone turned up once. This sequence joins TRBV9 and TRBJ2-2; TRBD2 matches at 9 bases. V gave up 3 bases and J gave up 3 bases; unmatched junction bases: 6. Germline V lookup: CDR1 SGDLS, CDR2 YYNGEE. This CDR3 region has 16 residues. The CDR3 loop reads CASSGPSGMDTGELFF. CDR3 sequence (DNA): TGTGCCAGCAGCGGGCCTAGCGGGATGGACACCGGGGAGCTGTTTTTT.

This sequence joins TRBV27 and TRBJ2-3; no firm D call. Trimming took off 6 bases at V and 1 base at J, with 8 bases between the two ends. CDR3 length: 13 residues. CDR1 and CDR2 from the germline V gene are MNHEY and SMNVEV (reference sequence). The CDR3 sequence: CASSRTGTDTQYF. The CDR3 nucleotides are TGTGCCAGCAGCCGTACTGGCACAGATACGCAGTATTTT.

This clone has at least ten counts. V gene TRBV2 combines with J gene TRBJ2-7, with D possibly TRBD2 on 6 matching bases. The V gene's germline CDR1 is SNHLY and CDR2 FYNNEI. Trimming stripped 5 bases from V and 0 bases from J, with 8 bases between. This CDR3 comprises 13 residues. The DNA of the CDR3 is TGTGCCAGCAGTCGGGACTTCTCCTACGAGCAGTACTTC. Its protein product is CASSRDFSYEQYF.

This clone was recorded a few times. The chain employs TRBV29-1 and TRBJ2-7; 7 bases are a match to TRBD2. The V and J ends lost 3 bases and 4 bases, in that order; junction bases with no gene match: 9. Germline V lookup: CDR1 SQVTM, CDR2 ANQGSEA. The CDR3 is 14 residues long. In DNA form, the CDR3 reads TGCAGCGTTGATAGAGGCGGGAGAGGGTACGAGCAGTACTTC. Translation gives CSVDRGGRGYEQYF.

The chain is built from TRBV7-4 and TRBJ2-4; possible D gene TRBD1, 7 bases. CDR1 SGHVT and CDR2 SQSDAQ come from the germline V gene. Trimming left V 5 bases short and J 8 bases short, with 10 bases between. This CDR3 region has 12 residues. As DNA, the CDR3 is TGTGCCAGCAGCCGCAGGGGGGACATTCAGTACTTC. This sequence encodes CASSRRGDIQYF. The full variable domain, with the rest looked up from reference TRBV7-4 and TRBJ2-4, is GAGVSQSPRYKVAKRGRDVALRCDSISGHVTLYWYRQTLGQGSEVLTYSQSDAQRDKSGRPSGRFSAERPERSVSTLKIQRTEQGDSAVYLCASSRRGDIQYFGAGTRLSVL.

The V call is TRBV9, the J call TRBJ2-7; D gene uncertain. Germline CDR1 and CDR2: SGDLS and YYNGEE. CDR3 length: 9 residues. Trimming took 10 bases from V and 4 from J, leaving 6 bases between them. The CDR3 here is CASGYEQYF. As DNA, the CDR3 is TGTGCCTCAGGATACGAGCAGTACTTC. The entire variable domain, with the rest obtained from reference TRBV9 and TRBJ2-7, is as follows: DSGVTQTPKHLITATGQRVTLRCSPRSGDLSVYWYQQSLDQGLQFLIQYYNGEERAKGNILERFSAQQFPDLHSELNLSSLELGDSALYFCASGYEQYFGPGTRLTVT.

The rearrangement links TRBV5-1 to TRBJ2-3; TRBD2 matches 12 bases. V lost 3 bases, J lost 0 bases, and 8 bases stayed unmatched. Germline CDR1 is SGHRS and CDR2 is YFSETQ. The CDR3 runs to 18 residues. CDR3 sequence (DNA): TGCGCCAGCAGCTCATATTCCGGACTAGCGGGAAGCACAGATACGCAGTATTTT. As protein: CASSSYSGLAGSTDTQYF. The full variable domain, completed using reference TRBV5-1 and TRBJ2-3, is KAGVTQTPRYLIKTRGQQVTLSCSPISGHRSVSWYQQTPGQGLQFLFEYFSETQRNKGNFPGRFSGRQFSNSRSEMNVSTLELGDSALYLCASSSYSGLAGSTDTQYFGPGTRLTVL.

The chain combines TRBV30 with TRBJ1-1; 7 bases are a match to TRBD1. The CDR3 runs to 17 residues. Unmatched junction bases numbered 12, after V lost 1 base and J lost 1 base. Germline CDR1 is GTSNPN and CDR2 is SVGIG (reference sequence). The CDR3 spells CAWSALGTARRNTEAFF. DNA for the CDR3: TGTGCCTGGAGTGCGCTCGGGACAGCTCGGAGGAACACTGAAGCTTTCTTT.

The V gene is TRBV27, the J gene TRBJ2-1; 13 bases are shared with TRBD2. Germline V gene data show CDR1 as MNHEY and CDR2 as SMNVEV (reference sequence). The junction had 3 bases not matched to a gene; V was cut back by 5 bases and J by 8 bases. This CDR3 contains 14 residues. Here the CDR3 DNA reads TGTGCCAGCAGTCCACTAGCGGGAGGGGATGAGCAGTTCTTC. Translation: CASSPLAGGDEQFF.

The rearrangement links TRBV27 to TRBJ2-3, with a possible D match to TRBD2 (6 bases). Germline V gene sequence: CDR1 MNHEY, CDR2 SMNVEV (reference sequence). The length of the CDR3 is 16 residues. V lost 2 bases, J lost 0 bases, and 12 bases lay in between. The CDR3 coding sequence is TGTGCCAGCAGTTTAATTCCCGCGGGGAGCACAGATACGCAGTATTTT. Its translation is CASSLIPAGSTDTQYF.

The chain combines TRBV9 with TRBJ2-3, with 9 bases lining up with TRBD1. The CDR3 extends over 14 amino acids. Germline V CDR1 and CDR2: SGDLS, YYNGEE. V dropped 4 bases and J dropped 5; count of bases not matched to a gene: 5. CDR3 bases: TGTGCCAGCAGCCTGGGGACAGGGAGAGATACGCAGTATTTT. The encoded protein is CASSLGTGRDTQYF.

The chain employs TRBV6-1 and TRBJ1-2, with 12 bases that match TRBD1. The junction had 6 bases not matched to a gene; V was cut back by 4 bases and J by 6 bases. The CDR3 is made up of 15 amino acids. Germline V gene sequence: CDR1 MNHNS, CDR2 SASEGT. The CDR3 is CASSGGTGGFDGYTF. CDR3 nucleotide sequence: TGTGCCAGCAGTGGAGGGACAGGGGGCTTCGATGGCTACACCTTC.

The chain uses TRBV23-1 and TRBJ1-1; D remains ambiguous. TRBV23-1 is labeled an ORF, and its function is uncertain. Deletions cut 5 bases from V and 7 bases from J, with 20 bases between. The CDR3 runs 15 residues. The CDR3 DNA reads as TGCGCCAGCAGTACTCCAAGGAGGTGGGATCTTGAAGCTTTCTTT. Translated: CASSTPRRWDLEAFF.

The gene calls are TRBV5-1 and TRBJ1-1; maybe TRBD1 (6 bases). The length of the CDR3 is 14 residues. V was clipped by 1 base and J by 4 bases, with 11 bases between them. Germline V gives CDR1 SGHRS, CDR2 YFSETQ. The CDR3 coding sequence is TGCGCCAGCAGCTTGCGGGAGGGGGGCACTGAAGCTTTCTTT. It translates to CASSLREGGTEAFF. Supplemented by reference TRBV5-1 and TRBJ1-1, the full variable domain reads KAGVTQTPRYLIKTRGQQVTLSCSPISGHRSVSWYQQTPGQGLQFLFEYFSETQRNKGNFPGRFSGRQFSNSRSEMNVSTLELGDSALYLCASSLREGGTEAFFGQGTRLTVV.

V is TRBV5-1 and J is TRBJ2-7, with TRBD1 matching 10 bases. The junction had 7 bases not matched to a gene; V was cut back by 3 bases and J by 4 bases. This CDR3 contains 15 residues. Germline V gene lookup returns CDR1 SGHRS and CDR2 YFSETQ. The CDR3 sequence is CASSSGGTGEYEQYF. The CDR3 coding sequence is TGCGCCAGCAGCTCGGGGGGGACAGGGGAATACGAGCAGTACTTC.

The chain couples TRBV5-5 to TRBJ2-2; unclear D gene. CDR1 is SGHKS and CDR2 is YYEKEE in the germline V gene (reference sequence). The CDR3 runs to 16 residues. The V end lost 4 bases, the J end lost 3 bases, and 16 bases lay between the germline ends. The CDR3 loop is CASSIASNPDTGELFF. The CDR3 bases are TGTGCCAGCAGCATCGCCTCGAATCCGGACACCGGGGAGCTGTTTTTT. Based on the CDR3 plus reference TRBV5-5 and TRBJ2-2, the full variable domain is DAGVTQSPTHLIKTRGQQVTLRCSPISGHKSVSWYQQVLGQGPQFIFQYYEKEERGRGNFPDRFSARQFPNYSSELNVNALLLGDSALYLCASSIASNPDTGELFFGEGSRLTVL.

In nucleotides, the CDR3 is TGTGCCAGCAGATTGTCGACAGGGGGTAAACAAGAGACCCAGTACTTC. Translating gives CASRLSTGGKQETQYF. The chain joins TRBV5-4 to TRBJ2-5; 9 nucleotides align to TRBD1. V was pared by 5 bases and J by 2 bases, with 10 bases of the junction left unmatched. There are 16 residues in the CDR3. Germline lookup yields CDR1 SGHNT and CDR2 YYREEE (reference sequence).

The chain has TRBV6-5 and TRBJ1-2, with TRBD1 identical over 8 bases. Germline loops: CDR1 MNHEY, CDR2 SVGAGI. The ends lost 4 bases at V and 8 bases at J; junction bases unmatched: 12. This CDR3 has 15 amino acids. The DNA of the CDR3 is TGTGCCAGCAGTTTCACCTCAGACAGGGGTGAGGGCTACACCTTC. As protein: CASSFTSDRGEGYTF.

The chain carries TRBV15 and TRBJ2-1; 7 nucleotides match TRBD1. Germline CDR1 is LNHNV and CDR2 is YYDKDF (reference sequence). The CDR3 runs 15 residues. With V trimmed by 1 base and J by 7 bases, 7 bases remained unmatched. The CDR3: CATSRGQGEENEQFF. Written as DNA, the CDR3 is TGTGCCACCAGCAGAGGACAGGGAGAGGAGAATGAGCAGTTCTTC.